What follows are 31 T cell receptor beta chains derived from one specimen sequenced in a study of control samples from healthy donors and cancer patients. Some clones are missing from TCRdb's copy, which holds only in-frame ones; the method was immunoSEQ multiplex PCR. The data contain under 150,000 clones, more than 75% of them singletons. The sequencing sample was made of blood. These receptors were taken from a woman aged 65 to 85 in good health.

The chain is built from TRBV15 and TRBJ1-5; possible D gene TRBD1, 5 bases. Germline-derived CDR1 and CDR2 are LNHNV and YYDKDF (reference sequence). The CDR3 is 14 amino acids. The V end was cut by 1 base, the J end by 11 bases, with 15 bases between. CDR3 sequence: CATSRGGGLGAQHF. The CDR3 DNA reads TGTGCCACCAGCAGAGGTGGGGGGTTGGGGGCCCAGCATTTT.

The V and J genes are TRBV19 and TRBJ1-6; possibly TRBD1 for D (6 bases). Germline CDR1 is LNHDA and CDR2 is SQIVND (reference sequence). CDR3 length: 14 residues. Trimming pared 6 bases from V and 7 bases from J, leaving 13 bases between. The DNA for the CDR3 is TGTGCCAGTAGGCAGGGGCAAGGCAATTCACCCCTCCACTTT. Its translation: CASRQGQGNSPLHF.

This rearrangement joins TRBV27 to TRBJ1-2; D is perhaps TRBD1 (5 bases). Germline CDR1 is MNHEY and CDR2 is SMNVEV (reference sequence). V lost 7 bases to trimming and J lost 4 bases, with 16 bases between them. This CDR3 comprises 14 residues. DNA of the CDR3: TGTGCCAGCACCTCTCGGGACGGCCCCTATGGCTACACCTTC. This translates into CASTSRDGPYGYTF.

CDR3 nucleotide sequence: TGTGCCAGCAGCTTTGGTTTGGGGAACGAGCAGTACTTC. Protein sequence: CASSFGLGNEQYF. V and J are TRBV7-3 and TRBJ2-7; D call uncertain. Germline V lookup: CDR1 SGHTA, CDR2 FQGTGA. This CDR3 spans 13 amino acids. The V gene lost 3 bases and the J gene lost 5 bases, with 11 bases spanning the gap.

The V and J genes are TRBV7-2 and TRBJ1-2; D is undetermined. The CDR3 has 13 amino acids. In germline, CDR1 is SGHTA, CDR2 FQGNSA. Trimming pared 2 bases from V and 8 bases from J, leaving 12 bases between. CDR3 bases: TGTGCCAGCAGCTTAACGCAGGTGATGGGCTACACCTTC. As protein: CASSLTQVMGYTF.

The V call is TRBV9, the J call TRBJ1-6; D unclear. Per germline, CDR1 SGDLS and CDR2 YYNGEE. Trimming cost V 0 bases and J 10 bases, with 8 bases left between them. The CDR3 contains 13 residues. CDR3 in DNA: TGTGCCAGCAGCGTAGAGGAGGGATCACCCCTCCACTTT. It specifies CASSVEEGSPLHF. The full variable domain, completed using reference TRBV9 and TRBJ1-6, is DSGVTQTPKHLITATGQRVTLRCSPRSGDLSVYWYQQSLDQGLQFLIQYYNGEERAKGNILERFSAQQFPDLHSELNLSSLELGDSALYFCASSVEEGSPLHFGNGTRLTVT.

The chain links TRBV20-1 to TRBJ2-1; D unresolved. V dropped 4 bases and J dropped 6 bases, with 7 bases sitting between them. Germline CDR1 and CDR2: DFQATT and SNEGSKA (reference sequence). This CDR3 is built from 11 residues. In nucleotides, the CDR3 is TGCAGTGCTACGGCGCTCAATGAGCAGTTCTTC. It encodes CSATALNEQFF.

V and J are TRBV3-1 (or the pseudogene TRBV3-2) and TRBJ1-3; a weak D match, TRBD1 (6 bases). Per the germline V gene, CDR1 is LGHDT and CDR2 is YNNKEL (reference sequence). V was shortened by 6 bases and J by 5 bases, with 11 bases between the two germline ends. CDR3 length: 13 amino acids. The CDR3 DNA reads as TGTGCCAGCAGAGACAGGCACAGAAACACCATATATTTT. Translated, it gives CASRDRHRNTIYF.

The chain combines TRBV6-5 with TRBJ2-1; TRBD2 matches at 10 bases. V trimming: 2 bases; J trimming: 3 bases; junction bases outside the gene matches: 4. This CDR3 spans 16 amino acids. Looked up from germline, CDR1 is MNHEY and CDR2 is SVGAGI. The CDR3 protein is CASSYLLAGGYNEQFF. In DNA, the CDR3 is TGTGCCAGCAGTTACCTCTTAGCGGGGGGCTACAATGAGCAGTTCTTC.

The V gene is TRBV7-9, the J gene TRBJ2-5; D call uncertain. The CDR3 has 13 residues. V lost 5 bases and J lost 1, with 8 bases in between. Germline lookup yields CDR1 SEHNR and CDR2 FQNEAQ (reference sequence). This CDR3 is CASSREFQETQYF. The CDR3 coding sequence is TGTGCCAGCAGCAGGGAATTCCAAGAGACCCAGTACTTC.

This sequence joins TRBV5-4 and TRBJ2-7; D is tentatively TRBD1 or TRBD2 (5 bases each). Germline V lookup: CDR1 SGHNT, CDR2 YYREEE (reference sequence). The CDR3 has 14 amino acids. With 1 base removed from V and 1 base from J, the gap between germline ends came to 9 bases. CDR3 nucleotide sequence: TGTGCCAGCAGCTTGAGGGACGGGTCCTACGAGCAGTACTTC. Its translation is CASSLRDGSYEQYF.

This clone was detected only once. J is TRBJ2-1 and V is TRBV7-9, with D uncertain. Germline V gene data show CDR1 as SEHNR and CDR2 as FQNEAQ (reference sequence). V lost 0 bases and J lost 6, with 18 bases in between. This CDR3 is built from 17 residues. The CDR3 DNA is TGTGCCAGCAGCTTAGCAGTATGGTCCCCCACCCTCAATGAGCAGTTCTTC. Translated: CASSLAVWSPTLNEQFF.

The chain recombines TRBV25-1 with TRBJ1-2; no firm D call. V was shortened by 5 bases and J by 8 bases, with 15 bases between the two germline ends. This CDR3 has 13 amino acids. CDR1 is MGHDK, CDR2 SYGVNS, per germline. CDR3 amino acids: CASSLDPYGGYTF. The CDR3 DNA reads TGTGCCAGCAGTTTAGATCCATACGGGGGCTACACCTTC.

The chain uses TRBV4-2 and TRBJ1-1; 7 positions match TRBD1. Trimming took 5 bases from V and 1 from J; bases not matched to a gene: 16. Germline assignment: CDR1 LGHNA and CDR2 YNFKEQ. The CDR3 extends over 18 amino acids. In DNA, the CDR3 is TGTGCCAGCAGCGATCCCGGGACAGCTGTAAGCGCGAACACTGAAGCTTTCTTT. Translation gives CASSDPGTAVSANTEAFF.

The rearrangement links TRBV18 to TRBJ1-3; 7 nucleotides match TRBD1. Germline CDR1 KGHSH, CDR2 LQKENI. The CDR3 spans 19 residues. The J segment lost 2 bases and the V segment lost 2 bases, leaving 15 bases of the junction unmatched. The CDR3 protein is CASSPMASSGQGAGNTIYF. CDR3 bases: TGTGCCAGCTCACCAATGGCATCCTCCGGGCAGGGGGCTGGAAACACCATATATTTT.

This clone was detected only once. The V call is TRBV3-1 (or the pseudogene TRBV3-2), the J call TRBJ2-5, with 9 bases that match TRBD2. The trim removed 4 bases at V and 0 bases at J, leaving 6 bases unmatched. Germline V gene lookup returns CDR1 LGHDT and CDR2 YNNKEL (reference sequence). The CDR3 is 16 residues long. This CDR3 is CASSRRLAEYQETQYF. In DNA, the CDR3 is TGTGCCAGCAGCCGGAGACTAGCGGAATACCAAGAGACCCAGTACTTC.

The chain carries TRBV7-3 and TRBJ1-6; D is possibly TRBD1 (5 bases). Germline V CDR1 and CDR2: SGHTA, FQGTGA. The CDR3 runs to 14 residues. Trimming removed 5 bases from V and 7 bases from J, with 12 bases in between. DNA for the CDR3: TGTGCCAGCAGCCCTCAGGGAGGGAATTCACCCCTCCACTTT. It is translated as CASSPQGGNSPLHF.

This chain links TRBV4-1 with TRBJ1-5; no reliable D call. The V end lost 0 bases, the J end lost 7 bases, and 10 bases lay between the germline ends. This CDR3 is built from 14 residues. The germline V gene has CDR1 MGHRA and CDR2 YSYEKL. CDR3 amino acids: CASSQDAGEQPQHF. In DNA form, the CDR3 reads TGCGCCAGCAGCCAAGATGCGGGAGAACAGCCCCAGCATTTT.

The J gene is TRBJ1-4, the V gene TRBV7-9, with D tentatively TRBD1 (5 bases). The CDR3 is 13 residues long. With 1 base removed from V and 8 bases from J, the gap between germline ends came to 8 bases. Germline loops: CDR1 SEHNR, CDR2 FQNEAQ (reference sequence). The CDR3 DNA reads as TGTGCCAGCAGCTTAGAGGGGAGGGAAAAACTGTTTTTT. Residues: CASSLEGREKLFF.

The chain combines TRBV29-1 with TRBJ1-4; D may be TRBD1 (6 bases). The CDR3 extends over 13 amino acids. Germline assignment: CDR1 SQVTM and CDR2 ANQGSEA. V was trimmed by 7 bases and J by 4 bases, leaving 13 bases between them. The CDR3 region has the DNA TGCAGCGCCTCACAGGGCCTTAATGAAAAACTGTTTTTT. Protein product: CSASQGLNEKLFF.

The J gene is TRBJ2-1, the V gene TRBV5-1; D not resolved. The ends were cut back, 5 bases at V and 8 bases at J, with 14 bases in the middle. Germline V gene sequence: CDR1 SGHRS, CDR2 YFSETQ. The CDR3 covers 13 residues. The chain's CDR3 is CASRLGPLDEQFF. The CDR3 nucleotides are TGCGCCAGCAGGCTAGGGCCCTTGGATGAGCAGTTCTTC.

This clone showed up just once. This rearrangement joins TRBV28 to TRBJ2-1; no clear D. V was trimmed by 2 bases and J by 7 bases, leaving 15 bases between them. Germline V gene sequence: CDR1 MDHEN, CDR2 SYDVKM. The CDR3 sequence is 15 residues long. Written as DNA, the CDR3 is TGTGCCAGCAGTTTAGGGGTCATAGGGCTTAATGAGCAGTTCTTC. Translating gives CASSLGVIGLNEQFF.

CDR3 amino acids: CASIPDRGLLTEAFF. The CDR3 nucleotides read TGTGCCAGTATCCCGGACAGGGGGCTGCTAACTGAAGCTTTCTTT. The chain joins TRBV19 to TRBJ1-1; 11 nucleotides line up with TRBD1. Germline V CDR1 and CDR2: LNHDA, SQIVND (reference sequence). CDR3 length: 15 amino acids. The junction had 9 bases not matched to a gene; V was cut back by 7 bases and J by 5 bases.

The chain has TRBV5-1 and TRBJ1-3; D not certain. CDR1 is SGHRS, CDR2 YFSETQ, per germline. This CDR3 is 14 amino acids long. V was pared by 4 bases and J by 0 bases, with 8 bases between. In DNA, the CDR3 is TGCGCCAGCAGCCCCGGGTCCTCTGGAAACACCATATATTTT. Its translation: CASSPGSSGNTIYF. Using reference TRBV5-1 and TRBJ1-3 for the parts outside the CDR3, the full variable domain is KAGVTQTPRYLIKTRGQQVTLSCSPISGHRSVSWYQQTPGQGLQFLFEYFSETQRNKGNFPGRFSGRQFSNSRSEMNVSTLELGDSALYLCASSPGSSGNTIYFGEGSWLTVV.

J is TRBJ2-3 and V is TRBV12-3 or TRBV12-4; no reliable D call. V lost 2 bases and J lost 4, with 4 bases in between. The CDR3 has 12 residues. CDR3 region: CASSLLSDTQYF. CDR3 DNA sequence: TGTGCCAGCAGTTTATTGTCAGATACGCAGTATTTT.

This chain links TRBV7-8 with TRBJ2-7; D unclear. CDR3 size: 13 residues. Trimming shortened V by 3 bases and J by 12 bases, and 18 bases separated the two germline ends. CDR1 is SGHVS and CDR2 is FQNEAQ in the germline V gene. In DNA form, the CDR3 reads TGTGCCAGCAGCTTTGAGCCCTCCGGTTGGCGGTACTTC. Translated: CASSFEPSGWRYF.

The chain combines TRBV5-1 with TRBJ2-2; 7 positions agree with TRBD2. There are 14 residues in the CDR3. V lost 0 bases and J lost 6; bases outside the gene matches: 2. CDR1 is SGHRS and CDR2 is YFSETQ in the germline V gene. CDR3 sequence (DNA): TGCGCCAGCAGCTTGGTGGCGGGGGCCGGGGAGCTGTTTTTT. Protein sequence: CASSLVAGAGELFF.

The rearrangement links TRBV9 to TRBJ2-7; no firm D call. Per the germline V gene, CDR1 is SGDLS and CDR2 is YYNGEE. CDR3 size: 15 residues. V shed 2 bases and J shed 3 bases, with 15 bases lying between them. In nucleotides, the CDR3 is TGTGCCAGCAGCGTGGACGGCCGGTTGGGCTACGAGCAGTACTTC. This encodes CASSVDGRLGYEQYF.

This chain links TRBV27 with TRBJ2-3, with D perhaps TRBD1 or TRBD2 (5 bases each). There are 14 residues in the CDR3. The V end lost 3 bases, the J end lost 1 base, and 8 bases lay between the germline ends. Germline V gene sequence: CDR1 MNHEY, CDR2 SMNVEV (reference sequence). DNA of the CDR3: TGTGCCAGCAGTTTTGGGGACGGCACAGATACGCAGTATTTT. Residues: CASSFGDGTDTQYF.

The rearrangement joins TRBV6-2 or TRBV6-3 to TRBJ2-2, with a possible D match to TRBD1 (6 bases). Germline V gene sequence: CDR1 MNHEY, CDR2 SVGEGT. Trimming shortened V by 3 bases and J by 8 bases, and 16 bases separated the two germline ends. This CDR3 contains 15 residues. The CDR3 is CASSYSLQGEGELFF. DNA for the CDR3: TGTGCCAGCAGTTATTCTCTACAGGGAGAAGGGGAGCTGTTTTTT.

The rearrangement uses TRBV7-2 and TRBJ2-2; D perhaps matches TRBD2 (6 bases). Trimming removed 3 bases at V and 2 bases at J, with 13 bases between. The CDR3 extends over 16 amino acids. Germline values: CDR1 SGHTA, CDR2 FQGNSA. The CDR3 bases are TGTGCCAGCAGCTTGGGCGGGGACCTTAACACCGGGGAGCTGTTTTTT. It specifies CASSLGGDLNTGELFF. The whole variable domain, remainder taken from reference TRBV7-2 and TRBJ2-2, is GAGVSQSPSNKVTEKGKDVELRCDPISGHTALYWYRQSLGQGLEFLIYFQGNSAPDKSGLPSDRFSAERTGGSVSTLTIQRTQQEDSAVYLCASSLGGDLNTGELFFGEGSRLTVL.